Below are 26 T cell receptor beta chains sequenced from a single sample in a study of tumor-infiltrating lymphocytes in primary liver carcinoma. Joint extraction of RNA and DNA used roughly 17-32 mg of bulk tissue that was unsorted. Starting material of approximately 500 ng total RNA yielded TCR beta cDNA via a constant-region primer. Library construction for TCR beta comprised three nested multiplex PCR rounds performed with slightly modified ARM-PCR. With TRBV1-TRBV30 forward primers and a C-beta reverse primer, the first two PCR rounds were run for approximately 10 cycles each. TCRdb reanalysed the multiplex PCR reads using MiXCR and keeps one entry per CDR3 protein. Counted here are about 30,000 distinct CDR3 sequences, roughly 78% occurring once; the ten biggest clones make up roughly 30%. Sequencing was carried out using liver tumor tissue from sampling region 3. Subset here: tumor region T3, left-lateral pole. The receptor set was obtained from a woman in her thirties with primary liver carcinoma and hepatitis B virus infection.

As to this clonotype: A read error is possible here, since a much larger clone lies one base away. The V and J genes are TRBV11-2 and TRBJ2-7; D might be TRBD2 (5 bases). Germline CDR1 reads SGHAT; CDR2 reads FQNNGV. The CDR3 consists of 11 residues. The DNA for the CDR3 is TGTACCAGCAGCCAAGCGGCCGAGCAGTACTTC. It codes for CTSSQAAEQYF.

This clonotype is categorized as hyperexpanded. The V gene is TRBV11-2, the J gene TRBJ1-1; D is undetermined. With 1 base removed from V and 5 bases from J, the gap between germline ends came to 2 bases. The CDR3 has 11 residues. The germline gives CDR1 SGHAT, CDR2 FQNNGV. The CDR3 sequence: CASSLGTEAFF. The CDR3 DNA reads as TGTGCCAGCAGCTTAGGTACTGAAGCTTTCTTT.

This clonotype was observed a few times. This could be a read error, since a much larger clone is one nucleotide away. The rearrangement uses TRBV5-1 and TRBJ2-1, with 9 positions matching TRBD2. The CDR3 runs to 15 residues. CDR1 and CDR2 from the germline V gene are SGHRS and YFSETQ. V trimming: 6 bases; J trimming: 7 bases; junction bases outside the gene matches: 11. The CDR3 DNA sequence: TGCGCCAGCAACAGAGCTAGCGGGGTCCGGAATGAGCAGTTCTTC. Protein sequence: CASNRASGVRNEQFF.

There are many counts of this clonotype. The chain has TRBV6-1 and TRBJ2-7; D is unresolved. CDR1 MNHNS and CDR2 SASEGT come from the germline V gene. The CDR3 covers 13 residues. Trimming took 2 bases from V and 3 from J, leaving 8 bases between them. Written as DNA, the CDR3 is TGTGCCAGCAGTGAATGGGTTTTCTACGAGCAGTACTTC. Translating gives CASSEWVFYEQYF.

This clonotype occurred a few times. Written as DNA, the CDR3 is TGTGCCAACAGGAGGGCCACAGGTCTTACAACTAATGAAAAACTGTTTTTT. As protein: CANRRATGLTTNEKLFF. The chain combines TRBV6-5 with TRBJ1-4; D may be TRBD1 (5 bases). V was pared by 10 bases and J by 0 bases, with 21 bases between. Germline CDR1 reads MNHEY; CDR2 reads SVGAGI. The CDR3 length is 17 residues.

Notes on this clonotype: A junction boundary mismatches the germline segment, possibly from a read error. The chain links TRBV11-3 to TRBJ1-1; the D is unclear. The CDR3 is 16 amino acids. Germline V gives CDR1 SGHNT, CDR2 YENEEA. DNA for the CDR3: TGTGCCAGCAGCTTAGTCGGGGAATACCGGAACACTGAGGCTTACTTT. Its translation is CASSLVGEYRNTEAYF.

The chain has TRBV5-4 and TRBJ2-7; possible D gene TRBD2, 7 bases. The CDR3 covers 17 residues. Germline V CDR1 and CDR2: SGHNT, YYREEE (reference sequence). The DNA for the CDR3 is TGTATCAGCAGCTATGAGGGGGACCCCATTTGGGGGGGCGAGCAGTACTTC. Translating it yields CISSYEGDPIWGGEQYF.

This clonotype was observed a handful of times. The V gene is TRBV20-1, the J gene TRBJ1-4; D ambiguous. CDR3 length: 13 residues. Trimming took 5 bases from V and 0 from J, leaving 7 bases between them. Germline V CDR1 and CDR2: DFQATT, SNEGSKA (reference sequence). The CDR3 loop reads CSALLATNEKLFF. CDR3 sequence (DNA): TGCAGTGCTCTGCTGGCAACTAATGAAAAACTGTTTTTT.

As regards this clonotype: Because it lacks the conserved phenylalanine or tryptophan at the end, this CDR3 is likely a read error. The chain uses TRBV11-2 and TRBJ1-1, with 7 bases that match TRBD1. The CDR3 covers 20 residues. The J segment lost 2 bases and the V segment lost 5 bases, leaving 23 bases of the junction unmatched. In germline, CDR1 is SGHAT, CDR2 FQNNGV. CDR3 protein: CASSAQDRGRKRWSNTEAFL. CDR3 DNA: TGTGCCAGCAGCGCTCAGGATAGGGGGCGCAAGAGGTGGAGTAACACTGAAGCTTTCCTT.

Concerning this clonotype itself: The CDR3 does not close with the conserved phenylalanine or tryptophan, likely indicating a read error. The chain recombines TRBV11-2 with TRBJ2-5; TRBD2 matches at 9 bases. Germline assignment: CDR1 SGHAT and CDR2 FQNNGV. The CDR3 totals 16 residues. The CDR3 DNA reads as TGTGTCAGCAGCTTTCGAACCGGGACTAGCCTAGAGACCCAGTACATC. This sequence encodes CVSSFRTGTSLETQYI.

About this clonotype itself: One end of the junction varies from germline; a read error may be responsible. This chain joins TRBV11-2 and TRBJ2-1; D might be TRBD1 or TRBD2, each matching 6 bases. The germline CDR1 and CDR2 sequences are SGHAT and FQNNGV. This CDR3 spans 16 amino acids. In DNA, the CDR3 is TGTGCCAGCAGGGAGGGGGGTACAACCTCCTACGATGAGCAGTTCTTC. Protein sequence: CASREGGTTSYDEQFF. The whole variable domain, remainder taken from reference TRBV11-2 and TRBJ2-1, is EAGVAQSPRYKIIEKRQSVAFWCNPISGHATLYWYQQILGQGPKLLIQFQNNGVVDDSQLPKDRFSAERLKGVDSTLKIQPAKLEDSAVYLCASREGGTTSYDEQFFGPGTRLTVL.

Worth noting for this clonotype: One end of the junction does not line up with germline, which may come from a read error. V is TRBV11-2 and J is TRBJ1-1; the D is unclear. The CDR3 is 11 residues long. Germline assignment: CDR1 SGHAT and CDR2 FQNNGV. CDR3 region: CVSSLCTESFF. CDR3 nucleotide sequence: TGTGTCAGCAGCTTATGTACTGAATCTTTCTTT.

Points on this clonotype: This is likely a read error, given that the CDR3 carries no conserved phenylalanine or tryptophan at its end. The chain has TRBV4-3 and TRBJ2-7, with TRBD1 matching over 8 bases. The length of the CDR3 is 15 residues. CDR1 LGHNA and CDR2 YSLEER come from the germline V gene. Here the CDR3 reads CTSSQDRWTGREQYL. The CDR3 DNA is TGCACCAGCAGCCAAGACCGATGGACAGGGCGGGAGCAGTACTTA.

A remark on this clonotype: At one boundary the junction diverges from the germline segment, which might be a read error. The V call is TRBV28, the J call TRBJ1-5; weak D call: TRBD1 (6 bases). The CDR3 loop spans 12 amino acids. Germline assignment: CDR1 MDHEN and CDR2 SYDVKM. The CDR3 DNA reads as TGTGCCAGCAGTTTAGGGGGCCAGCACCAGCATTTT. Encoded protein: CASSLGGQHQHF.

With regard to this clonotype: With a much larger clone just one base away, this may be a read error. This chain connects TRBV6-1 to TRBJ2-7; maybe TRBD2 (5 bases). The CDR3 runs to 18 residues. Trimming cost V 3 bases and J 3 bases, with 24 bases left between them. The germline V gene encodes CDR1 MNHNS and CDR2 SASEGT. The CDR3 nucleotides are TGTGCCAGCAGTGATAGCCTGAAGGGAGCGGCGAGGGACTACGAGCAGTACTTC. It yields the protein CASSDSLKGAARDYEQYF.

V usage is TRBV7-8 and J usage is TRBJ2-3; possible D gene TRBD2, 5 bases. The CDR3 totals 14 residues. V lost 3 bases, J lost 15 bases, and 22 bases lay in between. Per germline, CDR1 SGHVS and CDR2 FQNEAQ. CDR3 loop: CASSLPSGRDTQYF. In DNA, the CDR3 is TGTGCCAGCAGCTTGCCCAGCGGTCGGGATACACAATATTTT.

There are many counts of this clonotype. The chain joins TRBV6-2 or TRBV6-3 to TRBJ2-1; unclear D gene. V was cut by 6 bases and J by 5 bases, with 11 bases left in between. CDR3 length equals 13 residues. Germline CDR1 is MNHEY and CDR2 is SVGEGT. The CDR3 spells CASRVTANNEQFF. The DNA of the CDR3 is TGTGCCAGCAGGGTGACTGCAAACAATGAGCAGTTCTTC.

As concerns this clonotype: The junction shows a germline mismatch at one end, possibly a read error. This sequence joins TRBV6-2 or TRBV6-3 and TRBJ2-1, with D hard to call. This CDR3 spans 14 amino acids. The germline V gene encodes CDR1 MNHEY and CDR2 SVGEGT. The CDR3 sequence: CVSSYSGSYNEQFF. DNA for the CDR3: TGTGTCAGCAGTTACTCGGGCTCCTACAACGAGCAGTTCTTC.

This clonotype was seen a handful of times. This chain uses TRBV5-1 with TRBJ2-1, with TRBD2 matching over 10 bases. The V segment lost 4 bases and the J segment 3 bases; nucleotides outside the gene matches: 16. The CDR3 totals 19 residues. Per the germline V gene, CDR1 is SGHRS and CDR2 is YFSETQ. This CDR3 reads CASSMSVAGGRSVYNEQFF. The DNA for the CDR3 is TGCGCCAGCAGCATGTCAGTAGCGGGAGGCAGGTCCGTCTACAATGAGCAGTTCTTC.

This rearrangement joins TRBV7-9 to TRBJ1-1; D remains unclear. The length of the CDR3 is 12 residues. The germline V gene has CDR1 SEHNR and CDR2 FQNEAQ (reference sequence). V was trimmed by 8 bases and J by 5 bases, leaving 12 bases between them. The chain's CDR3 is CASGIPKTEAFF. Here the CDR3 DNA reads TGTGCCAGCGGTATTCCAAAGACTGAAGCTTTCTTT.

This sequence joins TRBV11-2 and TRBJ2-1; D remains unclear. CDR1 is SGHAT, CDR2 FQNNGV, per germline. The CDR3 covers 17 residues. V was cut by 3 bases and J by 0 bases, with 15 bases left in between. In nucleotides, the CDR3 is TGTGCCAGCAGCTTTATCCCACCGAGGAGCTCCTACAATGAGCAGTTCTTC. Its protein is CASSFIPPRSSYNEQFF.

In regard to this clonotype: A read error may be the cause here, since a much bigger clone is one base away. V gene TRBV11-2 combines with J gene TRBJ2-7, with D hard to call. Germline CDR1 and CDR2: SGHAT and FQNNGV. The CDR3 covers 13 residues. The CDR3 is CASCLSERVQQYF. For the CDR3, the DNA is TGTGCCAGCTGCTTAAGTGAACGGGTCCAGCAGTACTTC.

Notes on this clonotype: One junction end disagrees with the germline gene, perhaps due to a read error. This chain connects TRBV12-3 or TRBV12-4 to TRBJ2-3; D remains ambiguous. The CDR3 is made up of 13 amino acids. In nucleotides, the CDR3 is TGTGCTAGCACCTCCAGGTGGCCAGATACGCAGTATTTT. Residues: CASTSRWPDTQYF.

As concerns this clonotype: This clone may be a read error of a much larger clone one base away. This chain joins TRBV7-9 and TRBJ1-2; 11 bases fit TRBD1. From germline, CDR1 is SEHNR and CDR2 FQNEAQ (reference sequence). The CDR3 is made up of 14 amino acids. This CDR3 reads CASSVRDRGNGYIF. In DNA, the CDR3 is TGTGCCAGCAGCGTCCGGGACAGGGGGAATGGCTACATCTTC.

The V gene is TRBV12-3 or TRBV12-4, the J gene TRBJ2-7; D may be TRBD2 (5 bases). This CDR3 is built from 15 residues. V was trimmed by 8 bases and J by 4 bases, leaving 21 bases between them. As DNA, the CDR3 is TGTGCCAGCCTACGATCCGGTACACGGGGTTACGAGCAGTACTTC. Protein product: CASLRSGTRGYEQYF.

In the case of this clonotype: At one of its ends the junction is not consistent with the germline gene, which may arise from a read error. The chain is built from TRBV12-3 or TRBV12-4 and TRBJ1-5, with D perhaps matching TRBD1 (5 bases). CDR3 length: 16 residues. The CDR3, as DNA: TGTGCCAGCAGTCGATTAGATACGGGGACCGATCAGCCCCAACAGTTT. This sequence encodes CASSRLDTGTDQPQQF.